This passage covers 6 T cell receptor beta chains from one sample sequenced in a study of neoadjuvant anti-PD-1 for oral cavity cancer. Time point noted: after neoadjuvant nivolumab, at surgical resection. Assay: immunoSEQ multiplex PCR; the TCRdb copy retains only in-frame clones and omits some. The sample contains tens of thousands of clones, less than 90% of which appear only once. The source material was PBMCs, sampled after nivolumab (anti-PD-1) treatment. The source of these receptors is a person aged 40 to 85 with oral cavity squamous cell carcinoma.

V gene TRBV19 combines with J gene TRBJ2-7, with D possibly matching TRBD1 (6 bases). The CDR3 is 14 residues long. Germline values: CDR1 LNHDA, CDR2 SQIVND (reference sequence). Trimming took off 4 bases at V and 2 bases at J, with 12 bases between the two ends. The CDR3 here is CASSNRDKTYEQYF. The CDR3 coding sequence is TGTGCCAGTAGTAACCGGGACAAAACCTACGAGCAGTACTTC.

The CDR3 DNA reads as TGTGCCAGCAGCTTCAGAGGGGCGCAGTATTTT. Translated: CASSFRGAQYF. The rearrangement joins TRBV7-2 to TRBJ2-3; TRBD1 or TRBD2 may be the D gene (5 bases each). The CDR3 is 11 amino acids. Trimming pared 3 bases from V and 10 bases from J, leaving 8 bases between. Looked up from germline, CDR1 is SGHTA and CDR2 is FQGNSA.

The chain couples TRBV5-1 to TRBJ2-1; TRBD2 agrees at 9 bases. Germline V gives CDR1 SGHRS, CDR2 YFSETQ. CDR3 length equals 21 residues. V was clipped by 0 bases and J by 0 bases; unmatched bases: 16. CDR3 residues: CASSLGPSWGASGISYNEQFF. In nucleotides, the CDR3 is TGCGCCAGCAGCTTGGGACCCTCATGGGGGGCTAGCGGGATCTCCTACAATGAGCAGTTCTTC. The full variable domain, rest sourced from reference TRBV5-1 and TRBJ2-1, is KAGVTQTPRYLIKTRGQQVTLSCSPISGHRSVSWYQQTPGQGLQFLFEYFSETQRNKGNFPGRFSGRQFSNSRSEMNVSTLELGDSALYLCASSLGPSWGASGISYNEQFFGPGTRLTVL.

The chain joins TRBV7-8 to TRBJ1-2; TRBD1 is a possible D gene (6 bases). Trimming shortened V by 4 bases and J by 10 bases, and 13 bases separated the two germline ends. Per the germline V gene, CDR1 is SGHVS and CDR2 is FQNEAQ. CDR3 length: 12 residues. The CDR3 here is CASSSLQGTYTF. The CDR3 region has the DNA TGTGCCAGCAGCTCACTACAGGGTACCTACACCTTC.

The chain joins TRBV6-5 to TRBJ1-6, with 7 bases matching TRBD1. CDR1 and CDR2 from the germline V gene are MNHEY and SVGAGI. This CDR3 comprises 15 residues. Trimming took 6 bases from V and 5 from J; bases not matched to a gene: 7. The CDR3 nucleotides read TGTGCCAGCAGGTGGGGACAGACCCATAATTCACCCCTCCACTTT. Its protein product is CASRWGQTHNSPLHF.

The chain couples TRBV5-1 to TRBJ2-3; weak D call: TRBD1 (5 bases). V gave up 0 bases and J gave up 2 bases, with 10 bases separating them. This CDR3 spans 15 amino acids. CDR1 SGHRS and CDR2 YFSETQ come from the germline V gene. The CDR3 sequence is CASSLGVRVTDTQYF. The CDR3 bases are TGCGCCAGCAGCTTGGGGGTCAGGGTCACAGATACGCAGTATTTT. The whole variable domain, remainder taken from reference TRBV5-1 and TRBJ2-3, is KAGVTQTPRYLIKTRGQQVTLSCSPISGHRSVSWYQQTPGQGLQFLFEYFSETQRNKGNFPGRFSGRQFSNSRSEMNVSTLELGDSALYLCASSLGVRVTDTQYFGPGTRLTVL.